This T cell receptor beta chain stems from a study of response to subunit inactivated influenza vaccine. TCRdb itself ran the RT-PCR reads through MiXCR, one entry per CDR3 protein. Seen here are about 480,000 distinct CDR3 sequences, over 10% observed once, and the top ten hold about an eighth. Study-level results: The authors offered the suggestion that each seasonal influenza vaccination recruits few new T cells.

This clonotype turned up a few times. Its antigen is as yet unknown. The material was PBMCs from blood, obtained 45 days after vaccination. The TCR sequence derives from a man in his forties or fifties who received an inactivated influenza vaccine.

CDR3 protein: CASSWTGGRYEQYF. The CDR3 DNA reads TGTGCCAGCAGTTGGACAGGGGGGAGGTACGAGCAGTACTTC. This chain links TRBV3-1 with TRBJ2-7; TRBD1 matches at 10 bases. J lost 4 bases, V lost 6 bases, and 6 bases had no gene match. The CDR3 runs 14 residues. Germline values: CDR1 LGHDT, CDR2 YNNKEL (reference sequence).